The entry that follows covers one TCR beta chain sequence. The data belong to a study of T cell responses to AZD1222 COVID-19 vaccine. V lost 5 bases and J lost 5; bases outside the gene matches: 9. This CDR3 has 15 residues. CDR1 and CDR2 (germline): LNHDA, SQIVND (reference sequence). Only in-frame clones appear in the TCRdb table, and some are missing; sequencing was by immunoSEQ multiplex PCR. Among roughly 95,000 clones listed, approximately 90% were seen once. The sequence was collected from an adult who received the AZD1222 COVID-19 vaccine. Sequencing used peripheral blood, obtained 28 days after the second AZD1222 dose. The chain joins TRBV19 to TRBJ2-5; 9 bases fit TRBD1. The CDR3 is CASSPGTGSRETQYF. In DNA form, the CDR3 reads TGTGCCAGTAGTCCAGGGACAGGGAGTCGGGAGACCCAGTACTTC.